These 24 T cell receptor beta chains were sequenced from one sample in a study of T cells after yellow fever vaccination. TCRdb itself ran the 5' RACE reads through MiXCR, one entry per CDR3 protein. The sample shows some 200,000 distinct CDR3 sequences, more than 9.5% of them seen only once. Sequenced here: CD8+ T cells sorted from PBMCs, sampled 15 days after the yellow fever booster vaccination. The receptors stem from a man aged 18 to 35 who received the YFV17D yellow fever vaccine.

The chain carries TRBV11-2 and TRBJ2-6; possibly TRBD2 for D (5 bases). In germline, CDR1 is SGHAT, CDR2 FQNNGV. The germline V and J ends were trimmed by 2 bases and 3 bases, with 11 bases remaining between them. CDR3 length: 16 residues. The CDR3 spells CASSLLVGSGANVLTF. In DNA form, the CDR3 reads TGTGCCAGCAGCTTACTCGTAGGGAGTGGGGCCAACGTCCTGACTTTC.

This clonotype was seen a handful of times. The rearrangement joins TRBV4-2 to TRBJ2-2, with no clear D. Germline V gene sequence: CDR1 LGHNA, CDR2 YNFKEQ. Trimming left V 0 bases short and J 4 bases short, with 9 bases between. The CDR3 length is 15 residues. The CDR3 is CASSQDSLFTGELFF. In nucleotides, the CDR3 is TGTGCCAGCAGCCAAGATTCACTGTTCACCGGGGAGCTGTTTTTT.

The chain uses TRBV21-1 and TRBJ2-7. TRBV21-1 is shown as a pseudogene. The CDR3 runs 14 residues. CDR3 residues: CASSKARVRYEQYF. Written as DNA, the CDR3 is TGTGCCAGCAGCAAAGCGCGGGTCCGCTACGAGCAGTACTTC.

This clonotype was seen a few times. The J gene is TRBJ1-1, the V gene TRBV5-4; no reliable D call. Trimming took off 5 bases at V and 3 bases at J, with 11 bases between the two ends. This CDR3 comprises 13 residues. Germline V gene lookup returns CDR1 SGHNT and CDR2 YYREEE (reference sequence). CDR3 bases: TGTGCCAGCAGGCCTACAAGGGACACTGAAGCTTTCTTT. This gives the protein CASRPTRDTEAFF.

This clonotype has ten or more counts. V usage is TRBV6-4 and J usage is TRBJ2-1, with TRBD2 matching over 8 bases. This CDR3 has 15 amino acids. Germline CDR1 is MRHNA and CDR2 is SNTAGT. Losses at the gene ends were 5 bases for V and 5 bases for J; bases not matched to a gene: 8. DNA for the CDR3: TGTGCCAGCAGTCCCTTCGGGGGGGCTAACAATGAGCAGTTCTTC. The encoded protein is CASSPFGGANNEQFF.

There are a few counts of this clonotype. The rearrangement uses TRBV12-3 or TRBV12-4 and TRBJ1-5; no reliable D call. V lost 5 bases and J 0 bases, leaving 11 bases between the germline ends. This CDR3 has 15 residues. CDR3 DNA: TGTGCCAGCAGTCCCTATTTATATAGCAATCAGCCCCAGCATTTT. Its protein product is CASSPYLYSNQPQHF.

The chain joins TRBV29-1 to TRBJ1-1; D is undetermined. Trimming took off 1 base at V and 1 base at J, with 10 bases between the two ends. There are 14 residues in the CDR3. In germline, CDR1 is SQVTM, CDR2 ANQGSEA. The CDR3 spells CSVEVGRRNTEAFF. The CDR3 DNA sequence: TGCAGCGTTGAAGTTGGACGTAGGAACACTGAAGCTTTCTTT.

The chain employs TRBV6-5 and TRBJ2-2; TRBD1 might be the D (6 bases). Germline CDR1 reads MNHEY; CDR2 reads SVGAGI. V was shortened by 4 bases and J by 7 bases, with 10 bases between the two germline ends. The CDR3 loop spans 13 amino acids. This CDR3 reads CASSWTVNGELFF. CDR3 sequence (DNA): TGTGCCAGCAGTTGGACAGTTAACGGGGAGCTGTTTTTT.

This clonotype was seen many times. The chain has TRBV10-3 and TRBJ2-1; D ambiguous. Trimming pared 3 bases from V and 6 bases from J, leaving 3 bases between. The CDR3 is made up of 11 amino acids. The germline V gene encodes CDR1 ENHRY and CDR2 SYGVKD. This CDR3 is CAISDTNEQFF. In nucleotides, the CDR3 is TGTGCCATCAGTGACACCAATGAGCAGTTCTTC.

The sample holds a few counts of this clonotype. CDR3 in DNA: TGTGCCAGCAGCCACGGGACTAGCGGGGGTGGTGAGCAGTTCTTC. Translation gives CASSHGTSGGGEQFF. V and J are TRBV3-1 and TRBJ2-1, with TRBD2 identical over 14 bases. In germline, CDR1 is LGHDT, CDR2 YNNKEL (reference sequence). This CDR3 has 15 residues. V gave up 3 bases and J gave up 9 bases; unmatched junction bases: 4.

This clonotype was observed a few times. The rearrangement joins TRBV4-1 to TRBJ2-7; 7 bases line up with TRBD1. Trimming removed 4 bases from V and 0 bases from J; junction bases left unmatched: 15. In germline, CDR1 is MGHRA, CDR2 YSYEKL. The CDR3 contains 18 residues. The CDR3 reads CASSPRGQGDVNSYEQYF. DNA for the CDR3: TGCGCCAGCAGCCCTAGGGGCCAGGGGGATGTAAACTCCTACGAGCAGTACTTC.

This clonotype was counted a few times. The chain carries TRBV7-2 and TRBJ2-7; D gene uncertain. CDR1 is SGHTA and CDR2 is FQGNSA in the germline V gene. The V and J ends lost 5 bases and 3 bases respectively, with 8 bases between them. The CDR3 consists of 12 residues. The CDR3 reads CASSLPGYEQYV. The CDR3 DNA is TGTGCCAGCAGCCTTCCGGGCTACGAGCAGTACGTC.

In this sample, this clonotype turned up a few times. This sequence joins TRBV3-1 and TRBJ2-2; perhaps TRBD1 as D (6 bases). Germline loops: CDR1 LGHDT, CDR2 YNNKEL (reference sequence). This CDR3 region has 16 residues. V was cut by 7 bases and J by 1 base, with 16 bases left in between. CDR3 nucleotides: TGTGCCAGCACCCCCCCTAAGACAGGGAACACCGGGGAGCTGTTTTTT. Translated: CASTPPKTGNTGELFF. The variable domain in full, with the rest retrieved from reference TRBV3-1 and TRBJ2-2, is DTAVSQTPKYLVTQMGNDKSIKCEQNLGHDTMYWYKQDSKKFLKIMFSYNNKELIINETVPNRFSPKSPDKAHLNLHINSLELGDSAVYFCASTPPKTGNTGELFFGEGSRLTVL.

This chain joins TRBV6-2 or TRBV6-3 and TRBJ2-1; D tentatively reads TRBD1 or TRBD2 (6 bases each). The germline V and J ends were trimmed by 9 bases and 0 bases, with 15 bases remaining between them. The CDR3 sequence is 15 residues long. Per germline, CDR1 MNHEY and CDR2 SVGEGT. The CDR3, as DNA: TGTGCCAGTTTGGGGGGCCCACTCTCCTACAATGAGCAGTTCTTC. It encodes CASLGGPLSYNEQFF.

The genes are TRBV14 and TRBJ1-1; the D is unclear. The V and J ends lost 1 base and 2 bases respectively, with 11 bases between them. The germline V gene has CDR1 SGHDN and CDR2 FVKESK. CDR3 length equals 15 residues. The CDR3 nucleotides read TGTGCCAGCAGCCAAGTTGGGTACAGTAACACTGAAGCTTTCTTT. Translated: CASSQVGYSNTEAFF.

This clonotype was picked up many times. The chain combines TRBV7-9 with TRBJ1-1, with D uncertain. The CDR3 contains 12 residues. Trimming shortened V by 4 bases and J by 6 bases, and 9 bases separated the two germline ends. CDR1 and CDR2 from the germline V gene are SEHNR and FQNEAQ (reference sequence). The CDR3 here is CASSSGVAEAFF. The CDR3, as DNA: TGTGCCAGCAGCTCAGGTGTAGCTGAAGCTTTCTTT.

V gene TRBV7-6 combines with J gene TRBJ2-7; D is possibly TRBD2 (5 bases). This CDR3 region has 17 residues. Germline V gene sequence: CDR1 SGHVS, CDR2 FNYEAQ. Trimming took off 4 bases at V and 0 bases at J, with 19 bases between the two ends. The CDR3 loop is CASSSARLGGLSYEQYF. The CDR3 DNA sequence: TGTGCCAGCAGCTCGGCAAGATTAGGCGGACTCTCCTACGAGCAGTACTTC.

The rearrangement uses TRBV30 and TRBJ2-3; D unclear. From germline, CDR1 is GTSNPN and CDR2 SVGIG (reference sequence). This CDR3 contains 14 residues. Trimming left V 2 bases short and J 2 bases short, with 11 bases between. The CDR3 nucleotides are TGTGCCTGGAGTTACGGAGACATCACAGATACGCAGTATTTT. It is translated as CAWSYGDITDTQYF. Full variable domain (missing parts from reference TRBV30 and TRBJ2-3): SQTIHQWPATLVQPVGSPLSLECTVEGTSNPNLYWYRQAAGRGLQLLFYSVGIGQISSEVPQNLSASRPQDRQFILSSKKLLLSDSGFYLCAWSYGDITDTQYFGPGTRLTVL.

This clonotype was detected only a few times. This rearrangement joins TRBV2 to TRBJ1-1; D is perhaps TRBD1 (6 bases). Trimming pared 6 bases from V and 1 base from J, leaving 9 bases between. From germline, CDR1 is SNHLY and CDR2 FYNNEI. The CDR3 spans 13 residues. CDR3: CASSATGNTEAFF. CDR3 bases: TGTGCCAGCAGCGCGACAGGGAACACTGAAGCTTTCTTT.

This clonotype was detected many times. This chain links TRBV6-5 with TRBJ2-3; 7 nucleotides agree with TRBD2. With 2 bases clipped from V and 5 bases from J, the junction kept 7 bases outside the gene matches. The germline gives CDR1 MNHEY, CDR2 SVGAGI. The CDR3 contains 15 residues. As DNA, the CDR3 is TGTGCCAGCAGTTACAATCGGGGGGTGAGAGATACGCAGTATTTT. It is translated as CASSYNRGVRDTQYF.

There are many counts of this clonotype. This chain uses TRBV4-1 with TRBJ1-5; possible D gene TRBD1, 6 bases. CDR1 is MGHRA and CDR2 is YSYEKL in the germline V gene. The germline V and J ends were trimmed by 4 bases and 1 base, with 11 bases remaining between them. CDR3 length: 15 residues. This chain's CDR3 is CASSPRGVSNQPQHF. In nucleotides, the CDR3 is TGCGCCAGCAGCCCGAGGGGGGTCAGCAATCAGCCCCAGCATTTT.

There are a few counts of this clonotype. This chain links TRBV3-2 with TRBJ2-1; TRBD2, the table's D call, was not compared with the DNA. TRBV3-2 is a listed pseudogene. This CDR3 spans 14 amino acids. CDR3 amino acids: CASSPKLAGVEQFF. The CDR3 nucleotides read TGTGCCAGCAGCCCAAAACTAGCGGGGGTCGAGCAGTTCTTC.

The table lists this clonotype with a few counts. The rearrangement links TRBV4-2 to TRBJ1-2; unclear D gene. The V end was cut by 0 bases, the J end by 4 bases, with 15 bases between. This CDR3 is built from 16 residues. CDR1 LGHNA and CDR2 YNFKEQ come from the germline V gene. CDR3 residues: CASSQDRSWAPYGYTF. CDR3 sequence (DNA): TGTGCCAGCAGCCAAGACCGGAGCTGGGCCCCCTATGGCTACACCTTC.

At least ten counts were recorded for this clonotype. This chain uses TRBV5-1 with TRBJ2-7; the match to TRBD1 covers 12 bases. The CDR3 totals 16 residues. V gave up 0 bases and J gave up 3 bases; unmatched junction bases: 4. Germline V gene data show CDR1 as SGHRS and CDR2 as YFSETQ. CDR3 DNA sequence: TGCGCCAGCAGCTTGGCCGGGACAGGGGGCCTCTACGAGCAGTACTTC. This codes for CASSLAGTGGLYEQYF.